Each of the 31 T cell receptor beta chains below was sequenced from the same sample in a study of memory CD8 T cells in hepatitis C reinfection. The time point here: late/post reinfection, 12 to 24 weeks after detection. TCR sequencing was done directly ex vivo on sorted cells, without expansion in vitro. The table came from immunoSEQ multiplex PCR; TCRdb's copy has only in-frame clones and leaves some out. The table lists approximately 49,000 clones, approximately 92% of them singletons. The sequenced material came from naive CD8+ T cells sorted from blood. The receptors stem from a man between 18 and 29 years old with hepatitis C virus infection.

This chain uses TRBV4-1 with TRBJ2-3; the D is unclear. The CDR3 runs to 16 residues. V lost 4 bases and J lost 0, with 14 bases in between. Germline V lookup: CDR1 MGHRA, CDR2 YSYEKL. The CDR3: CASSLEETTSTDTQYF. As DNA, the CDR3 is TGCGCCAGCAGCCTCGAGGAGACCACTAGCACAGATACGCAGTATTTT.

The chain links TRBV28 to TRBJ2-7, with D unclear. The V end was cut by 6 bases, the J end by 6 bases, with 12 bases between. This CDR3 comprises 12 residues. The germline V gene has CDR1 MDHEN and CDR2 SYDVKM. The CDR3 sequence: CASSPTHGEQYF. The CDR3, as DNA: TGTGCCAGCAGCCCAACCCACGGCGAGCAGTACTTC.

This clone was seen a single time. This chain uses TRBV10-2 with TRBJ1-3; D gene ambiguous. There are 16 residues in the CDR3. Trimming took 2 bases from V and 0 from J, leaving 11 bases between them. CDR1 is WSHSY, CDR2 SAAADI, per germline. CDR3 bases: TGCGCCAGCAGTGAGGGCGGGATCAGCTCTGGAAACACCATATATTTT. Translation: CASSEGGISSGNTIYF.

V gene TRBV11-2 combines with J gene TRBJ2-1; perhaps TRBD2 as D (7 bases). CDR3 length: 15 amino acids. CDR1 and CDR2 (germline): SGHAT, FQNNGV. Trimming pared 5 bases from V and 2 bases from J, leaving 13 bases between. The CDR3 bases are TGTGCCAGCAGCCTTCGGGGGGCAGCCTACAATGAGCAGTTCTTC. Translating it yields CASSLRGAAYNEQFF.

V usage is TRBV5-4 and J usage is TRBJ2-3, with D possibly TRBD1 on 5 matching bases. This CDR3 comprises 13 residues. Per germline, CDR1 SGHNT and CDR2 YYREEE (reference sequence). The germline V and J ends were trimmed by 2 bases and 4 bases, with 8 bases remaining between them. The CDR3 nucleotides are TGTGCCAGCAGCTTCCAGGGCGCAGATACGCAGTATTTT. As protein: CASSFQGADTQYF.

The chain links TRBV29-1 to TRBJ2-1, with 13 bases aligning to TRBD2. The CDR3 sequence is 19 residues long. Germline CDR1 reads SQVTM; CDR2 reads ANQGSEA. Losses at the gene ends were 6 bases for V and 6 bases for J; bases not matched to a gene: 20. This chain's CDR3 is CSVYGVRRTSGSSPNEQFF. The CDR3, as DNA: TGCAGCGTCTACGGGGTCCGACGGACTAGCGGGAGTTCACCCAATGAGCAGTTCTTC.

This rearrangement joins TRBV27 to TRBJ2-7; 8 bases fit TRBD1. The CDR3 runs to 15 residues. J gave up 3 bases and V 3 bases, and 7 bases lay outside the gene matches. CDR1 MNHEY and CDR2 SMNVEV come from the germline V gene (reference sequence). The CDR3 nucleotides read TGTGCCAGCAGTTTCGGACAGGGCCTTATCTACGAGCAGTACTTC. Its translation: CASSFGQGLIYEQYF.

This chain connects TRBV7-8 to TRBJ2-7; TRBD2 is a possible D gene (6 bases). This CDR3 region has 13 residues. The ends were cut back, 1 base at V and 7 bases at J, with 11 bases in the middle. Per germline, CDR1 SGHVS and CDR2 FQNEAQ. CDR3 sequence (DNA): TGTGCCAGCAGCTTAGGAGCGGGTTATGAGCAGTACGTC. It codes for CASSLGAGYEQYV.

DNA for the CDR3: TGTGCCAGCAGCGCCCAAACGGAGGAGGGGGAGCTGTTTTTT. It encodes CASSAQTEEGELFF. The chain employs TRBV7-6 and TRBJ2-2; D may be TRBD2 (5 bases). Germline loops: CDR1 SGHVS, CDR2 FNYEAQ. V lost 5 bases and J lost 8, with 15 bases in between. The CDR3 consists of 14 residues.

The chain uses TRBV27 and TRBJ2-2, with a tentative D call TRBD1 (6 bases). CDR1 and CDR2 from the germline V gene are MNHEY and SMNVEV (reference sequence). V gave up 3 bases and J gave up 1 base, with 9 bases separating them. This CDR3 region has 15 residues. CDR3 in DNA: TGTGCCAGCAGTTTTGGACAGAGGAACACCGGGGAGCTGTTTTTT. Its translation: CASSFGQRNTGELFF.

This clone came up once. The chain has TRBV29-1 and TRBJ1-4; the match to TRBD1 covers 7 bases. Germline CDR1 SQVTM, CDR2 ANQGSEA. This CDR3 has 12 amino acids. Trimming at V came to 3 bases and at J to 8 bases, leaving 3 bases not matched to a gene. The CDR3 DNA reads TGCAGCGTTGATCAGGGGGACGAAAAACTGTTTTTT. Protein sequence: CSVDQGDEKLFF. Full variable domain (outside the CDR3, taken from reference TRBV29-1 and TRBJ1-4): SAVISQKPSRDICQRGTSLTIQCQVDSQVTMMFWYRQQPGQSLTLIATANQGSEATYESGFVIDKFPISRPNLTFSTLTVSNMSPEDSSIYLCSVDQGDEKLFFGSGTQLSVL.

This chain uses TRBV27 with TRBJ2-7; 11 nucleotides agree with TRBD2. The CDR3 runs to 14 residues. Germline lookup yields CDR1 MNHEY and CDR2 SMNVEV (reference sequence). J lost 3 bases, V lost 4 bases, and 2 bases had no gene match. The CDR3: CASSSGLAGYEQYF. CDR3 DNA: TGTGCCAGCAGTTCTGGACTAGCGGGCTACGAGCAGTACTTC.

The V call is TRBV11-1, the J call TRBJ1-1; the D gene is possibly TRBD1 (5 bases). This CDR3 contains 17 residues. In germline, CDR1 is SGHAT, CDR2 FQDESV (reference sequence). V was shortened by 5 bases and J by 1 base, with 20 bases between the two germline ends. The CDR3, as DNA: TGTGCCAGCAGCACGCCTGGGGAGGGGTGGGCGAACACTGAAGCTTTCTTT. This translates into CASSTPGEGWANTEAFF. Variable domain in full (rest from reference TRBV11-1 and TRBJ1-1): EAEVAQSPRYKITEKSQAVAFWCDPISGHATLYWYRQILGQGPELLVQFQDESVVDDSQLPKDRFSAERLKGVDSTLKIQPAELGDSAMYLCASSTPGEGWANTEAFFGQGTRLTVV.

The table lists this clone with a count of one. The rearrangement joins TRBV6-6 to TRBJ1-1; TRBD1 might be the D (5 bases). The CDR3 runs 15 residues. CDR1 is MNHNY and CDR2 is SVGAGI in the germline V gene (reference sequence). V dropped 2 bases and J dropped 3 bases, with 13 bases sitting between them. CDR3 DNA sequence: TGTGCCAGCAGTTACGCCGGGGGAGGGCACACTGAAGCTTTCTTT. Residues: CASSYAGGGHTEAFF.

This clone was seen only a few times. The V call is TRBV6-6, the J call TRBJ2-3; 12 bases line up with TRBD2. The CDR3 sequence is 14 residues long. CDR1 is MNHNY, CDR2 SVGAGI, per germline (reference sequence). J was trimmed by 7 bases and V by 5 bases; bases with no gene match: 4. The CDR3 DNA reads TGTGCCAGCAGTAGCCTAGCGGGGGGGTATACGCAGTATTTT. Encoded protein: CASSSLAGGYTQYF.

There are a few counts of this clone. The rearrangement links TRBV6-1 to TRBJ2-7, with 9 bases lining up with TRBD1. From germline, CDR1 is MNHNS and CDR2 SASEGT. The trim removed 6 bases at V and 3 bases at J, leaving 9 bases unmatched. The CDR3 runs to 15 residues. This chain's CDR3 is CASSPGQGTSYEQYV. The CDR3, as DNA: TGTGCCAGCAGCCCGGGACAGGGTACGAGCTACGAGCAGTACGTC.

The J gene is TRBJ2-3, the V gene TRBV29-1, with D perhaps matching TRBD2 (6 bases). CDR1 SQVTM and CDR2 ANQGSEA come from the germline V gene. V gave up 5 bases and J gave up 8 bases, with 17 bases separating them. The CDR3 is made up of 13 amino acids. CDR3 loop: CSVFFDGSGTQYF. The CDR3 bases are TGCAGCGTTTTCTTTGACGGGAGTGGTACGCAGTATTTT.

This chain connects TRBV4-3 to TRBJ2-7; tentative D call: TRBD2 (8 bases). Germline CDR1 LGHNA, CDR2 YSLEER. V shed 1 base and J shed 7 bases, with 14 bases lying between them. There are 14 residues in the CDR3. CDR3 residues: CASSQAGGGGEQYF. The CDR3 region has the DNA TGCGCCAGCAGCCAAGCGGGAGGGGGCGGGGAGCAGTACTTC.

The chain joins TRBV11-2 to TRBJ1-2; 11 bases fit TRBD1. The germline V gene has CDR1 SGHAT and CDR2 FQNNGV. Trimming removed 4 bases from V and 0 bases from J; junction bases left unmatched: 7. This CDR3 is 17 amino acids long. The CDR3 spells CASSSGTGGNANYGYTF. CDR3 DNA: TGTGCCAGCAGCTCGGGGACAGGGGGTAATGCTAACTATGGCTACACCTTC.

V is TRBV7-9 and J is TRBJ2-3; 9 nucleotides agree with TRBD2. CDR3 length: 14 residues. In germline, CDR1 is SEHNR, CDR2 FQNEAQ (reference sequence). V was clipped by 8 bases and J by 4 bases; unmatched bases: 7. The CDR3 spells CASSAGGTSDTQYF. CDR3 nucleotides: TGTGCCAGCTCAGCGGGGGGCACCTCAGATACGCAGTATTTT.

V gene TRBV7-9 combines with J gene TRBJ1-4; D perhaps matches TRBD1 (6 bases). The CDR3 consists of 14 residues. V dropped 10 bases and J dropped 4 bases, with 16 bases sitting between them. CDR1 is SEHNR and CDR2 is FQNEAQ in the germline V gene (reference sequence). The CDR3 region is CAIQPLDSNEKLFF. Written as DNA, the CDR3 is TGTGCCATCCAGCCCCTGGACAGTAATGAAAAACTGTTTTTT.

The genes are TRBV19 and TRBJ2-5, with 7 bases lining up with TRBD2. The junction had 5 bases not matched to a gene; V was cut back by 3 bases and J by 4 bases. The CDR3 contains 14 residues. Germline V gene sequence: CDR1 LNHDA, CDR2 SQIVND (reference sequence). The CDR3 DNA reads as TGTGCCAGTAGTATCGTCGGGGGGAGAGAGACCCAGTACTTC. Translated, it gives CASSIVGGRETQYF.

The genes are TRBV28 and TRBJ2-2; D unresolved. Trimming took 5 bases from V and 7 from J, leaving 20 bases between them. The CDR3 contains 16 residues. The germline gives CDR1 MDHEN, CDR2 SYDVKM. The CDR3 bases are TGTGCCAGCAGTCCCCACCATGCTCGGGTAGGCGGGGAGCTGTTTTTT. Its translation: CASSPHHARVGGELFF.

The rearrangement joins TRBV5-5 to TRBJ2-5; D uncertain. The J call is in doubt because the DNA end fits TRBJ2-7 better. The CDR3 sequence is 15 residues long. Germline values: CDR1 SGHKS, CDR2 YYEKEE (reference sequence). CDR3 bases: TGTGCCAGCAGCTTGTCCGCGAACTTTAACTACGAGCAGTACTTC. Its protein is CASSLSANFNYEQYF.

V is TRBV21-1 and J is TRBJ2-2; TRBD2 is the table's D call and was not checked against the DNA. TRBV21-1 is a listed pseudogene. The CDR3 spans 16 residues. The CDR3 loop reads CASSKDASGGTGELFF. DNA of the CDR3: TGTGCCAGCAGCAAAGATGCTAGCGGAGGGACCGGGGAGCTGTTTTTT.

The chain employs TRBV6-5 and TRBJ2-5; 8 nucleotides align to TRBD1. The better agreement between TRBJ2-7 and the DNA end casts doubt on the J call. This CDR3 has 14 amino acids. Germline CDR1 and CDR2: MNHEY and SVGAGI. CDR3 sequence (DNA): TGTGCCAGCAGTTCCGACAGGGGTGTTTACGAGCAGTACTTC. Translation: CASSSDRGVYEQYF.

This sequence joins TRBV7-9 and TRBJ2-3; perhaps TRBD1 as D (5 bases). Per the germline V gene, CDR1 is SEHNR and CDR2 is FQNEAQ (reference sequence). CDR3 length equals 12 residues. Trimming removed 7 bases from V and 4 bases from J, with 9 bases in between. DNA of the CDR3: TGTGCCAGCACCGCAGGGCCAGATACGCAGTATTTT. It is translated as CASTAGPDTQYF.

This chain joins TRBV19 and TRBJ1-1; 10 bases fit TRBD1. J lost 5 bases, V lost 10 bases, and 7 bases had no gene match. The germline V gene encodes CDR1 LNHDA and CDR2 SQIVND (reference sequence). The length of the CDR3 is 13 residues. CDR3: CATGTGVWTEAFF. Written as DNA, the CDR3 is TGTGCCACCGGGACAGGGGTATGGACTGAAGCTTTCTTT.

In its sample, this clone was seen once. The genes are TRBV5-4 and TRBJ2-5, with TRBD2 matching 9 bases. CDR1 is SGHNT and CDR2 is YYREEE in the germline V gene (reference sequence). The V gene end was trimmed by 4 bases and the J gene end by 7 bases; junction bases not matched to a gene: 5. The CDR3 runs 13 residues. The CDR3 loop reads CASSARGGGTQYF. For the CDR3, the DNA is TGTGCCAGCAGCGCCCGCGGGGGGGGGACCCAGTACTTC.

The table lists this clone with a few counts. V gene TRBV4-1 combines with J gene TRBJ1-4, with 8 bases fitting TRBD1. CDR3 length: 16 amino acids. The V segment lost 4 bases and the J segment 5 bases; nucleotides outside the gene matches: 9. Per the germline V gene, CDR1 is MGHRA and CDR2 is YSYEKL. The CDR3: CASSLIRTGSNEKLFF. The DNA of the CDR3 is TGCGCCAGCAGCCTCATCCGGACAGGGTCAAATGAAAAACTGTTTTTT.

In regard to this clone: A read error may produce the germline difference seen at one junction end. Other DNA variants within this sample encode the same CDR3. The J gene is TRBJ2-1, the V gene TRBV6-6, with 9 bases aligning to TRBD2. CDR1 and CDR2 from the germline V gene are MNHNY and SVGAGI (reference sequence). The CDR3 has 14 amino acids. The CDR3 bases are TGCGCCAGCAGTCCCCTCCTAGCGGGGAATGAGCAGTTCTTC. Translated, it gives CASSPLLAGNEQFF.